Listed here is a single T cell receptor (beta chain). Its matching antigen is unknown. The CDR3 extends over 13 amino acids. Germline CDR1 and CDR2: MDHEN and SYDVKM. The J segment lost 7 bases and the V segment lost 6 bases, leaving 8 bases of the junction unmatched. This specimen comes from a study of cytomegalovirus exposure and HLA in healthy donors. The method was immunoSEQ multiplex PCR; TCRdb's version includes in-frame clones alone and lacks a portion of them. The sample has 220,000 or so clones; around four fifths are singletons. Findings and limits, study-wide: Testing in vitro showed a few CMV-associated chains specific for CMV antigens. The study found most TCR sequences rare, yet found some public TCRs in many donors. Listed as cytomegalovirus-associated were 150 or so TCR beta chains.

The clonotype was recovered from a woman between 18 and 30 years old in good health and CMV-seronegative. Material for sequencing was PBMCs. The rearrangement joins TRBV28 to TRBJ1-2; 7 bases match TRBD1. CDR3 loop: CASSPWDSSGYTF. The CDR3 bases are TGTGCCAGCAGCCCCTGGGACAGCTCTGGCTACACCTTC.